Sequencing of this T cell receptor (beta chain) was carried out in a study of early T cells in non-severe SARS-CoV-2 infection. Germline CDR1 reads MNHEY; CDR2 reads SVGAGI. This CDR3 region has 12 residues. Trimming removed 9 bases from V and 8 bases from J, with 16 bases in between. Separate cDNA molecules each had unique molecular identifiers attached to them. TCRdb called the 5' RACE reads again in MiXCR, with one record for every CDR3 protein. The table has around 44,000 distinct CDR3 sequences, around 9.5% seen once. The sequencing sample was made of whole blood. This clonotype was obtained from an adult who was a healthcare worker with PCR-confirmed SARS-CoV-2 infection or an uninfected control (not recorded which). V and J are TRBV6-5 and TRBJ1-2; D may be TRBD1 (5 bases). Here the CDR3 reads CASRTAGKGYTF. The DNA for the CDR3 is TGTGCCAGTCGGACGGCAGGGAAGGGCTACACCTTC.